This T cell receptor (beta chain) was sequenced for a study of cytomegalovirus exposure and HLA in healthy donors. General study results and limits: Follow-up analysis seemed to connect common viral pathogens with several of the most significant clusters identified. When a later analysis compared HLA-associated TCR beta chains with equally common others, the HLA-associated chains turned out to be more clonally expanded and to have lower generation probabilities. Associated with cytomegalovirus, according to the listing, were 150 to 200 TCR beta chains. Accurate prediction of most subjects' HLA-A and HLA-B alleles from TCR beta sequences was reported.

Both 60 Vbeta primers and 13 Jbeta primers went into the PCR. Some clones are missing from TCRdb's copy, which holds only in-frame ones; the method was immunoSEQ multiplex PCR. The data show about 99,000 clones, around three quarters seen once. Points on this clone: Its cognate antigen is unknown.

Germline V gene data show CDR1 as MNHNS and CDR2 as SASEGT. The CDR3 has 15 residues. V was clipped by 2 bases and J by 7 bases; unmatched bases: 5. The sequencing sample was made of PBMCs. The clonotype was recovered from a man aged 45 to 65 in good health and CMV-seropositive. The gene calls are TRBV6-1 and TRBJ1-4; 9 bases align to TRBD1. The CDR3 region is CASSEPTGGGEKLFF. The DNA of the CDR3 is TGTGCCAGCAGTGAACCTACAGGGGGCGGTGAAAAACTGTTTTTT.